This TCR beta chain stems from a study of T-cell reconstitution after alpha-beta-depleted transplantation in children. Turning to this clonotype: The antigen remains unidentified.

V was trimmed by 7 bases and J by 3 bases, leaving 12 bases between them. The CDR3 consists of 13 residues. CDR1 is MNHEY and CDR2 is SVGEGT in the germline V gene. Study-wide results and limits: Surviving thymic progenitors and recipient T cells were the source of high TCRbeta diversity at day 60 in some patients. Several hundred expanded graft clones reportedly gave rise to the alpha-beta T cells present about two months after transplant.

A TCRbeta library incorporating unique molecular identifiers was prepared. TCRdb re-analysed the PCR reads in MiXCR, keeping a single row per CDR3 protein. Of a few hundred thousand distinct CDR3 sequences listed, roughly 16% are singletons. This rearrangement joins TRBV6-2 or TRBV6-3 to TRBJ2-5, with D possibly matching TRBD1 (6 bases). The input for sequencing was PBMCs, mostly from graft donor cells, taken 360 days after TCRalphabeta/CD19-depleted stem cell transplant. The clonotype was recovered from a boy under three years old who had a stem cell transplant for Wiskott-Aldrich syndrome, so the T cells may come from the graft donor. CDR3 amino acids: CASTPQGEETQYF. DNA of the CDR3: TGTGCCAGCACTCCACAGGGCGAAGAGACCCAGTACTTC.